This T cell receptor beta chain was obtained from a study of STAT5B mutations in CD4+ large granular lymphocyte leukemia (dated by TCRdb to between 2021 and 2024). For the study in its entirety: Among the healthy controls, the CDR3 'QG' motif was associated with a particular HLA allele. The study compared the TCRbeta repertoires of patients with CD4+ T-cell large granular lymphocyte leukemia against the TCRbeta repertoires of healthy blood donors. Flow cytometry on FACSCanto II or FACSVerse showed that the purified fractions were more than 95% pure among lymphocytes.

Results the study describes overall, beyond this receptor: Enrichment of TRBV06-family usage was observed among the top patient clones (8/27) relative to healthy controls (2/35). Main leukemic clonotypes were private to each patient, although 25% to 30% of the main leukemic clonotypes were found at low frequency in the non-leukemic repertoires of other patients. Compared with healthy CD4+ repertoires, CD4-sorted patient repertoires appeared more clonal, and this difference remained even after the putative leukemic clones were removed. Data were not HLA-matched; higher clonality in CD4+ versus CD8+ T-LGLL could reflect the relatively small sample size.

As concerns this clone: Its antigen is still unknown. The input lacks base qualities; no much larger clone sits a single base away.

CDR1 and CDR2 (SGHDT, YYEEEE) derive from the germline V gene. Clipping removes 2 bases from V and 12 bases from J, with 4 as the unmatched junction base count. The CDR3 contains 12 residues, cysteine and phenylalanine counted. Only CDR3 DNA is held: 36 bases, read in frame from base 1. The healthy control group was made up of around 37 blood donors, and the Finnish Red Cross blood service supplied their buffy coats. All TCR-sequenced material derived from peripheral blood: patient blood samples and healthy donor buffy coats. Ficoll-Hypaque gradient centrifugation was used to isolate peripheral blood mononuclear cells. CD4+ cells were purified magnetically from the buffy coats of healthy controls. Genomic DNA was extracted with the Gentra Puregene Cell and Tissue kit and quantified on a Qubit 2.0 fluorometer. TCRbeta rearrangements were sequenced from genomic DNA using the immunoSEQ assay at survey resolution. Regarding the original processing steps: In the TCR sequencing data, the lowest productive clonotype frequency that could be detected was 2.59 x 10-5. Analyses included only productive TCRbeta rearrangements, meaning complete and in-frame sequences. Clonality for each sample was calculated as Simpson clonality in the immunoSEQ Analyzer version 3.0. Clones were binned by frequency as very rare, small, medium, large (1-20%) or hyperexpanded (>20%). Generation probabilities were estimated with OLGA 1.2.3, V-gene circos plots were made with VDJtools, specificities were searched in VDJdb, and CDR3 motifs were identified with GLIPH. The source is immuneACCESS, and TCRdb retained only in-frame sequences with V and J called. Part of the clones is not carried over; for the studies checked, unresolved V genes explain less than half of this, and the remainder is unexplained. The DNA gave D and trimming, while V, J and clone size come from that table. For this sample the table gives about 3,600 clones, of which roughly 87% were detected only once. The ten largest make up under 3% of the sample.

Material: CD4+ T cells from blood buffy coats. This TCR derives from a human donor in good health. The rearrangement joined TRBV5-6 to TRBJ2-3; 9 central bases correspond to TRBD1. The CDR3 reads as follows: CASSFGQGPQYF. In nucleotides, the sequence is TGTGCCAGCAGCTTTGGACAGGGGCCCCAGTATTTT.